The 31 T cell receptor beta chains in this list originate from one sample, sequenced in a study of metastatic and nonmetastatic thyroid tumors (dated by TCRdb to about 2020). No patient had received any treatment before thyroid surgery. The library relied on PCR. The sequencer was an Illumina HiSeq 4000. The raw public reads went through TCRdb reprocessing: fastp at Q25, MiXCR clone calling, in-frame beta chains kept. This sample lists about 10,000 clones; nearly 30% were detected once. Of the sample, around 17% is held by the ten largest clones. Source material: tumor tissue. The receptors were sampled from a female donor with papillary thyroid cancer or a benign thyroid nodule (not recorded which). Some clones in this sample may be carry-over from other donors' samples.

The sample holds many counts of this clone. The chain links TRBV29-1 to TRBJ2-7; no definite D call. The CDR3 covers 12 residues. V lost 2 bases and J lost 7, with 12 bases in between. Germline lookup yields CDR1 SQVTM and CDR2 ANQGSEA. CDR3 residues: CSVEHSSSEQYF. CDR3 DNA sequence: TGCAGCGTTGAACATTCGAGTTCAGAGCAGTACTTC.

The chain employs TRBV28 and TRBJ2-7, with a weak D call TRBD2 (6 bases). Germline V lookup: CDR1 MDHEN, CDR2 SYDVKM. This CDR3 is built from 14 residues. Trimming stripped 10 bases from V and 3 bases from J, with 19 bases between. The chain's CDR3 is CAIMARRERYEQYF. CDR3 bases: TGTGCCATCATGGCAAGACGGGAGCGCTACGAGCAGTACTTC.

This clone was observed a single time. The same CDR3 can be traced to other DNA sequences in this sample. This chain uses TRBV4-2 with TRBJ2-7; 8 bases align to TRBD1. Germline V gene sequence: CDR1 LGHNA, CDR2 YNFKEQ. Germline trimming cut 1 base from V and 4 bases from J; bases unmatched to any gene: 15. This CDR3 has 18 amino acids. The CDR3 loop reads CASSQVAGVGTGIYEQYF. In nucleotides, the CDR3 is TGTGCCAGCAGCCAAGTAGCAGGTGTCGGGACAGGCATTTACGAGCAGTACTTC.

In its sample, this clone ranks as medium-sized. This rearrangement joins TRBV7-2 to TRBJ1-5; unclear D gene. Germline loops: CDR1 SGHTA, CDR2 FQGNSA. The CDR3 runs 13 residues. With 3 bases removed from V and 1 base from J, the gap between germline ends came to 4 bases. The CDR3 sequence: CASSFSSNQPQHF. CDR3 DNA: TGTGCCAGCAGCTTTTCGAGCAATCAGCCCCAGCATTTT.

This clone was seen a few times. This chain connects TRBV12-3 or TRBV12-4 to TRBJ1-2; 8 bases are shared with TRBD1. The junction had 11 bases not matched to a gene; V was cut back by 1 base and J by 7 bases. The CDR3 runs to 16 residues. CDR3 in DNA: TGTGCCAGCAGTTTAGACTATGGGACAGGCCCTGGTGGCTACACCTTC. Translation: CASSLDYGTGPGGYTF.

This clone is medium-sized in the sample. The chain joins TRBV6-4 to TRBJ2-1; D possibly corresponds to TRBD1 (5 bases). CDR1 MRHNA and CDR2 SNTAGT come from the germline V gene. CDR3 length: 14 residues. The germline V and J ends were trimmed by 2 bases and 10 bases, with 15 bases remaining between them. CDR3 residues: CASSDVGDITEQFF. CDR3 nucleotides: TGTGCCAGCAGTGACGTAGGGGATATCACGGAGCAGTTCTTC.

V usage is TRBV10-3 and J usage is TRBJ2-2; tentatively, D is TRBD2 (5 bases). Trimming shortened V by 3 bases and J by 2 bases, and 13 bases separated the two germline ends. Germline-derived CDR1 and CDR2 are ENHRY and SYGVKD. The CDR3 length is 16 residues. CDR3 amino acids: CAISDRYRGNTGELFF. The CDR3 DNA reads TGTGCCATCAGTGATCGCTATCGGGGAAACACCGGGGAGCTGTTTTTT.

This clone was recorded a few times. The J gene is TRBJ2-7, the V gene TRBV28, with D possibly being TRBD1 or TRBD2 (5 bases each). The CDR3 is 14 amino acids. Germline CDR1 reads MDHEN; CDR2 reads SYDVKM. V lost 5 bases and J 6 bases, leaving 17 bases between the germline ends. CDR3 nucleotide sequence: TGTGCCAGCAGTCCCACGGTAGGGGACGGCGAGCAGTACTTC. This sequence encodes CASSPTVGDGEQYF.

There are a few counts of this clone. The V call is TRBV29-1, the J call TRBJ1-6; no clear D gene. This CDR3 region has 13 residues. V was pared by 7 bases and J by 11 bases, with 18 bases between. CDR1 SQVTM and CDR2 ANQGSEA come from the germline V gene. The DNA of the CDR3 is TGCAGCGCCCCAAGGCCCTATGATCCACCCCTCCACTTT. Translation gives CSAPRPYDPPLHF. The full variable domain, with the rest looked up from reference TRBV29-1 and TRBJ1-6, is SAVISQKPSRDICQRGTSLTIQCQVDSQVTMMFWYRQQPGQSLTLIATANQGSEATYESGFVIDKFPISRPNLTFSTLTVSNMSPEDSSIYLCSAPRPYDPPLHFGNGTRLTVT.

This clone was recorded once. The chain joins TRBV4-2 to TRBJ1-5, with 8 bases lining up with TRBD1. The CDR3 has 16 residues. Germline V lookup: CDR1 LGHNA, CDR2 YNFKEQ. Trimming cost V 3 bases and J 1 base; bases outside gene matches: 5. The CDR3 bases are TGTGCCAGCAGCCACCGACACAGGGGGAGCAATCAGCCCCAGCATTTT. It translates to CASSHRHRGSNQPQHF.

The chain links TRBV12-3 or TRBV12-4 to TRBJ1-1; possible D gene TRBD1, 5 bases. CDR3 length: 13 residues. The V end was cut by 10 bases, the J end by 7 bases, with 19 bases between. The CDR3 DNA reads TGTGCCACTTCAAAAGGGACTGTGGGTGAAGCTTTCTTT. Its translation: CATSKGTVGEAFF.

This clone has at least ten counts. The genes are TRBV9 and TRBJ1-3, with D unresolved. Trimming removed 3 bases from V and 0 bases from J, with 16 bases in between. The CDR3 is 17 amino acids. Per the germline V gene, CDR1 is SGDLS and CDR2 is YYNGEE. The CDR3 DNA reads TGTGCCAGCAGCGCCCCCCACAAGGTGAGCTCTGGAAACACCATATATTTT. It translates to CASSAPHKVSSGNTIYF. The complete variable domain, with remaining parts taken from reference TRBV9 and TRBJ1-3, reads DSGVTQTPKHLITATGQRVTLRCSPRSGDLSVYWYQQSLDQGLQFLIQYYNGEERAKGNILERFSAQQFPDLHSELNLSSLELGDSALYFCASSAPHKVSSGNTIYFGEGSWLTVV.

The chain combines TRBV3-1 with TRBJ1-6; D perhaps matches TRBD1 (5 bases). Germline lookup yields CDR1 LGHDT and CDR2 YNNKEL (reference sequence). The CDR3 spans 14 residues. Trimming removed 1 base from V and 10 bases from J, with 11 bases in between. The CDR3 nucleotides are TGTGCCAGCAGCCAAGGATGGGGGGAGTCACCCCTCCACTTT. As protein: CASSQGWGESPLHF.

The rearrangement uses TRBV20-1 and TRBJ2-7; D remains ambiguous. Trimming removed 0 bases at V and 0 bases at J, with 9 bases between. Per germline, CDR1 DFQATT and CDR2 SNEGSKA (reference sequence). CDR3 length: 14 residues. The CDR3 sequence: CSARDRRISYEQYF. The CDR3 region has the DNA TGCAGTGCTAGAGATAGGCGGATCTCCTACGAGCAGTACTTC.

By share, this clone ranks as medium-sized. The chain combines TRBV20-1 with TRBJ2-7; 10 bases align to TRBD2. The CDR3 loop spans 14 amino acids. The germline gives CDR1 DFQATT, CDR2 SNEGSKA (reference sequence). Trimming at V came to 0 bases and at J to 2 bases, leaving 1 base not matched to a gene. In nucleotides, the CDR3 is TGCAGTGCTAGAGACAGCGGGAGGGCCTACGAGCAGTACTTC. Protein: CSARDSGRAYEQYF.

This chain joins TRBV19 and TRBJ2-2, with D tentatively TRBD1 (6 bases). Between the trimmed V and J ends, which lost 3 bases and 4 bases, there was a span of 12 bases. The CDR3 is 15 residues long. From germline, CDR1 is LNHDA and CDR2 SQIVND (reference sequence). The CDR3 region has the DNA TGTGCCAGTAGTATCGTACAGGGAATCACCGGGGAGCTGTTTTTT. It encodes CASSIVQGITGELFF.

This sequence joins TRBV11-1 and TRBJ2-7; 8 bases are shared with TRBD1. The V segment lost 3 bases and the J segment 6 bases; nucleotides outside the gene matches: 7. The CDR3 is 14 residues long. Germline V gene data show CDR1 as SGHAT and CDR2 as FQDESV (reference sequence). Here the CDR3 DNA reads TGTGCCAGCAGCTTGGACAGGGCCCTAAGCGAGCAGTACTTC. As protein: CASSLDRALSEQYF.

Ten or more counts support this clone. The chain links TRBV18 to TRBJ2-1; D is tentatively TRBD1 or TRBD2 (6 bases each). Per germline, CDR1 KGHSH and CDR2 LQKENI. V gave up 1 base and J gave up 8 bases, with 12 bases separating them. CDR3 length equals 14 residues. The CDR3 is CASSPRAGEDEQFF. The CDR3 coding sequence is TGTGCCAGCTCACCACGAGCAGGGGAGGATGAGCAGTTCTTC.

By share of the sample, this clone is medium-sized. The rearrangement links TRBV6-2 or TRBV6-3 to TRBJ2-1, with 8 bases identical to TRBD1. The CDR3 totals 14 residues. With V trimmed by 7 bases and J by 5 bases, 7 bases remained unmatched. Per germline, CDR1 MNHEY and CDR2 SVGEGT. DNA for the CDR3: TGTGCCAGCAACCCTACGGACAGGGACAATGAGCAGTTCTTC. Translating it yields CASNPTDRDNEQFF.

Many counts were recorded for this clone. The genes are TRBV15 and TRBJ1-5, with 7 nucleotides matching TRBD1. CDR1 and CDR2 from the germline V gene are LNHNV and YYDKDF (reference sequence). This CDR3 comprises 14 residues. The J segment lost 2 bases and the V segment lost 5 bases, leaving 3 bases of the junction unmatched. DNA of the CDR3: TGTGCCACCAGCCGCGACAGGGGCAATCAGCCCCAGCATTTT. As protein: CATSRDRGNQPQHF.

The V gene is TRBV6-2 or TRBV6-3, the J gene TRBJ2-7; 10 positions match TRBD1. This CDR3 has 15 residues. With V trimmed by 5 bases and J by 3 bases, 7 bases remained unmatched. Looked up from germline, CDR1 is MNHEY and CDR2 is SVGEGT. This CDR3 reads CASSRGDRGFYEQYF. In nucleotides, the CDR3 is TGTGCCAGCAGTCGCGGGGACAGGGGTTTCTACGAGCAGTACTTC.

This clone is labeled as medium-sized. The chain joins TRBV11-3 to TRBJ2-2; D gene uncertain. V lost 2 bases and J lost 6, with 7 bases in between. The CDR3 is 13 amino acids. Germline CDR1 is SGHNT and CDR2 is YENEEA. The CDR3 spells CASSLNQAGELFF. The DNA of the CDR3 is TGTGCCAGCAGCTTAAATCAGGCCGGGGAGCTGTTTTTT.

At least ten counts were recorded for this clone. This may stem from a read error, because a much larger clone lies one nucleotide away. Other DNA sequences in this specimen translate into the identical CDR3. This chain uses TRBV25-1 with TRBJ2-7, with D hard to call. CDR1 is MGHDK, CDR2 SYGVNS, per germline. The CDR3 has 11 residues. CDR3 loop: CASSDGREQYF. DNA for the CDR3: TGTGCCAGCAGTGATGGACGTGAGCAGTATTTC.

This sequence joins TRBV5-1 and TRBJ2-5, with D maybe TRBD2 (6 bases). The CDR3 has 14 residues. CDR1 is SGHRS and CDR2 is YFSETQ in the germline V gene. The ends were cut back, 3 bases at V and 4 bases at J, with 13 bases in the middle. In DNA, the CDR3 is TGCGCCAGCAGCTCAGCAGGGAGGAGAGAGACCCAGTACTTC. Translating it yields CASSSAGRRETQYF.

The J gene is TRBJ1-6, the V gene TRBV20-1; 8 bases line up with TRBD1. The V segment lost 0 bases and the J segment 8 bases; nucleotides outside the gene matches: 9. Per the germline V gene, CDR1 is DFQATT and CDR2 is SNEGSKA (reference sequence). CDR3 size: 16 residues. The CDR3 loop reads CSARDKNRGNDSPLHF. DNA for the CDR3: TGCAGTGCTAGAGATAAGAACAGGGGGAACGATTCACCCCTCCACTTT.

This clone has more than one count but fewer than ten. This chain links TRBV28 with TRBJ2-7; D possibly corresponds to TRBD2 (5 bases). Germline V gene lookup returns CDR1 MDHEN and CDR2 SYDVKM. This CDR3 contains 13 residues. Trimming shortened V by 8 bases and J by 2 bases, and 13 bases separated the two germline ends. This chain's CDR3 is CASGGLLAYEQYF. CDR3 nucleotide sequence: TGTGCCAGCGGCGGACTTCTCGCCTACGAGCAGTACTTC.

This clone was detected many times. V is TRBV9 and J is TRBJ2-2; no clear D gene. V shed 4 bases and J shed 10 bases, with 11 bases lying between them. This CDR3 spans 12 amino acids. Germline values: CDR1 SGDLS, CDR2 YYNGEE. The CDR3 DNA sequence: TGTGCCAGCAGCCCGACGTTAACGGAGCTGTTTTTT. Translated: CASSPTLTELFF.

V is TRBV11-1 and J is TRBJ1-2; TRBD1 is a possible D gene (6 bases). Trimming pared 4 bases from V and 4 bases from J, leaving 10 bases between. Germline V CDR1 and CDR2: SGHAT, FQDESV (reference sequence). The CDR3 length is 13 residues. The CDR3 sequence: CASSSGVGYGYTF. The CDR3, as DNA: TGTGCCAGCAGCTCAGGGGTTGGCTATGGCTACACCTTC.

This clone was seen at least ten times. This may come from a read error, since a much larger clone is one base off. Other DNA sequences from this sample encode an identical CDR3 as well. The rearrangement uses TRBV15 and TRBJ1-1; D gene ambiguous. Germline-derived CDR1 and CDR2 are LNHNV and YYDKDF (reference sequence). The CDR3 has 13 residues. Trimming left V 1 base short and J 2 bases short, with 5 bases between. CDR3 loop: CATSRGSNTEAFF. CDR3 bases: TGTGCCACCAGCAGAGGGTCTAACACTGAAGCTTTCTTT.

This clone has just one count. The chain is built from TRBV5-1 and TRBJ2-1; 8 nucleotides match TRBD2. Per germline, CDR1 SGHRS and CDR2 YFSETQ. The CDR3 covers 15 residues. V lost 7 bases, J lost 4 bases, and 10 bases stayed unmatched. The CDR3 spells CASHIGSSGYNEQFF. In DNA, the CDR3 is TGCGCCAGCCATATCGGATCTAGCGGGTACAATGAGCAGTTCTTC. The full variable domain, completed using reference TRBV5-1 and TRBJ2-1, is KAGVTQTPRYLIKTRGQQVTLSCSPISGHRSVSWYQQTPGQGLQFLFEYFSETQRNKGNFPGRFSGRQFSNSRSEMNVSTLELGDSALYLCASHIGSSGYNEQFFGPGTRLTVL.

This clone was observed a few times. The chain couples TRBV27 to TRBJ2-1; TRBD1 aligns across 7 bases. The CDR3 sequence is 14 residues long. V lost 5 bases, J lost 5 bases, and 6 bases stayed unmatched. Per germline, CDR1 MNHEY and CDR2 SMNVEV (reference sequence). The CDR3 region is CASSTWGTDNEQFF. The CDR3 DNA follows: TGTGCCAGCAGTACCTGGGGGACAGACAATGAGCAGTTCTTC.